What follows are 30 T cell receptor beta chains derived from one specimen sequenced in a study of control samples from healthy donors and cancer patients. Here immunoSEQ multiplex PCR was the method, and the copy in TCRdb shows in-frame clones only, minus some. The data contain fewer than 250,000 clones, 90% to 95% of them singletons. The specimen sequenced was blood. These receptors were taken from a man under 40 in good health.

The chain joins TRBV6-5 to TRBJ1-4, with TRBD1 as a possible D gene (5 bases). V dropped 2 bases and J dropped 7 bases, with 14 bases sitting between them. In germline, CDR1 is MNHEY, CDR2 SVGAGI. The CDR3 spans 15 residues. The CDR3 bases are TGTGCCAGCAGTTACCGGGCCGTGGGGCGTGAAAAACTGTTTTTT. Its translation is CASSYRAVGREKLFF.

The chain is built from TRBV13 and TRBJ2-7; 14 nucleotides match TRBD2. Per germline, CDR1 PRHDT and CDR2 FYEKMQ (reference sequence). There are 19 residues in the CDR3. Trimming took 5 bases from V and 0 from J; bases not matched to a gene: 12. The CDR3 loop is CASSRIRGLAGVSSYEQYF. The CDR3 bases are TGTGCCAGCAGCCGGATCAGGGGACTAGCGGGGGTTAGCTCCTACGAGCAGTACTTC.

The V call is TRBV3-1 (or the pseudogene TRBV3-2), the J call TRBJ1-1; D is possibly TRBD1 (5 bases). The CDR3 is 15 residues long. Deletions cut 1 base from V and 4 bases from J, with 13 bases between. The germline CDR1 and CDR2 sequences are LGHDT and YNNKEL (reference sequence). This chain's CDR3 is CASSQGVPGSTEAFF. The CDR3 DNA reads as TGTGCCAGCAGCCAAGGGGTCCCAGGGAGCACTGAAGCTTTCTTT.

V is TRBV5-4 and J is TRBJ1-3; 8 nucleotides align to TRBD1. Germline values: CDR1 SGHNT, CDR2 YYREEE (reference sequence). The length of the CDR3 is 15 residues. J lost 4 bases, V lost 2 bases, and 5 bases had no gene match. The CDR3 here is CASSFQGAGGNTIYF. In DNA, the CDR3 is TGTGCCAGCAGCTTCCAGGGGGCAGGAGGAAACACCATATATTTT.

This clone was seen once. The chain carries TRBV11-3 and TRBJ2-7; D remains unclear. V was clipped by 1 base and J by 4 bases, with 17 bases between them. The V gene's germline CDR1 is SGHNT and CDR2 YENEEA. There are 16 residues in the CDR3. In DNA form, the CDR3 reads TGTGCCAGCAGCTTAGGCGGCGGAAAGGTCCCTTACGAGCAGTACTTC. This codes for CASSLGGGKVPYEQYF.

The chain recombines TRBV5-1 with TRBJ1-3; D remains unclear. Germline loops: CDR1 SGHRS, CDR2 YFSETQ. Between the trimmed V and J ends, which lost 0 bases and 0 bases, there was a span of 10 bases. The CDR3 is 16 residues long. The CDR3 protein is CASSLDPLFSGNTIYF. CDR3 in DNA: TGCGCCAGCAGCTTGGACCCCCTATTCTCTGGAAACACCATATATTTT.

This clone has more than one count but fewer than ten. This chain links TRBV10-3 with TRBJ1-5; D is unresolved. The CDR3 is 13 amino acids. The germline V and J ends were trimmed by 5 bases and 6 bases, with 11 bases remaining between them. Per germline, CDR1 ENHRY and CDR2 SYGVKD. As DNA, the CDR3 is TGTGCCATCAGTCCACAGCTCGGTCAGCCCCAGCATTTT. Its protein product is CAISPQLGQPQHF.

This sequence joins TRBV3-1 (or the pseudogene TRBV3-2) and TRBJ1-2, with unresolved D. The CDR3 sequence is 12 residues long. Germline CDR1 and CDR2: LGHDT and YNNKEL (reference sequence). Trimming left V 1 base short and J 5 bases short, with 5 bases between. For the CDR3, the DNA is TGTGCCAGCAGCCAAGGACCGTATGGCTACACCTTC. Residues: CASSQGPYGYTF.

The chain is built from TRBV10-3 and TRBJ1-2, with D possibly matching TRBD1 (5 bases). CDR3 length: 14 amino acids. Trimming took off 6 bases at V and 0 bases at J, with 11 bases between the two ends. Germline values: CDR1 ENHRY, CDR2 SYGVKD. The CDR3 sequence: CAISGDGANYGYTF. CDR3 DNA sequence: TGTGCCATCAGCGGGGACGGAGCTAACTATGGCTACACCTTC.

This chain connects TRBV6-5 to TRBJ1-1, with D hard to call. This CDR3 has 14 amino acids. Looked up from germline, CDR1 is MNHEY and CDR2 is SVGAGI. V lost 7 bases, J lost 3 bases, and 15 bases lay in between. DNA for the CDR3: TGTGCCAGCAAGGGCATCGGCCCGGACACTGAAGCTTTCTTT. Its translation is CASKGIGPDTEAFF.

The chain uses TRBV4-1 and TRBJ1-4; the D gene is possibly TRBD1 (5 bases). The germline V and J ends were trimmed by 1 base and 4 bases, with 10 bases remaining between them. CDR1 is MGHRA, CDR2 YSYEKL, per germline. The CDR3 has 15 residues. CDR3 protein: CASSQATVRNEKLFF. The CDR3 coding sequence is TGCGCCAGCAGCCAAGCGACAGTCCGTAATGAAAAACTGTTTTTT.

This chain links TRBV4-2 with TRBJ2-1, with 7 positions matching TRBD2. The germline gives CDR1 LGHNA, CDR2 YNFKEQ. CDR3 length equals 16 residues. Losses at the gene ends were 0 bases for V and 5 bases for J; bases not matched to a gene: 7. In DNA, the CDR3 is TGTGCCAGCAGCCAAGACGGGACTATACTCCACAATGAGCAGTTCTTC. It encodes CASSQDGTILHNEQFF.

This clone was recorded only once. The genes are TRBV12-5 and TRBJ2-7; tentative D call: TRBD2 (5 bases). V lost 2 bases and J 1 base, leaving 12 bases between the germline ends. The CDR3 is 15 residues long. Germline lookup yields CDR1 LGHNT and CDR2 FRNRAP. The CDR3 DNA reads as TGTGCTAGTGGTTTGCTAGGGAGAGGGTCCTACGAGCAGTACTTC. Protein: CASGLLGRGSYEQYF.

CDR3 coding DNA: TGTGCCACCTCGCCCTGGGGGCTCAATCAGCCCCAGCATTTT. Translating it yields CATSPWGLNQPQHF. The rearrangement joins TRBV15 to TRBJ1-5; D may be TRBD1 (6 bases). The CDR3 is made up of 14 amino acids. CDR1 and CDR2 (germline): LNHNV, YYDKDF (reference sequence). V lost 8 bases and J 3 bases, leaving 14 bases between the germline ends.

The chain recombines TRBV28 with TRBJ2-3; perhaps TRBD2 as D (7 bases). The CDR3 is 16 residues long. Per the germline V gene, CDR1 is MDHEN and CDR2 is SYDVKM. With 5 bases removed from V and 8 bases from J, the gap between germline ends came to 23 bases. The CDR3 loop is CASSPSRGGPGSTQYF. The DNA of the CDR3 is TGTGCCAGCAGTCCCTCAAGGGGGGGGCCCGGGTCTACGCAGTATTTT. The complete variable domain, with remaining parts taken from reference TRBV28 and TRBJ2-3, reads DVKVTQSSRYLVKRTGEKVFLECVQDMDHENMFWYRQDPGLGLRLIYFSYDVKMKEKGDIPEGYSVSREKKERFSLILESASTNQTSMYLCASSPSRGGPGSTQYFGPGTRLTVL.

This chain uses TRBV5-4 with TRBJ2-1, with 11 bases aligning to TRBD1. This CDR3 region has 15 residues. The J segment lost 3 bases and the V segment lost 4 bases, leaving 3 bases of the junction unmatched. The germline CDR1 and CDR2 sequences are SGHNT and YYREEE (reference sequence). CDR3 protein: CASSTGQGDYNEQFF. CDR3 in DNA: TGTGCCAGCAGCACGGGACAGGGGGACTACAATGAGCAGTTCTTC. Together with reference TRBV5-4 and TRBJ2-1, the CDR3 gives the full variable domain: ETGVTQSPTHLIKTRGQQVTLRCSSQSGHNTVSWYQQALGQGPQFIFQYYREEENGRGNFPPRFSGLQFPNYSSELNVNALELDDSALYLCASSTGQGDYNEQFFGPGTRLTVL.

The chain combines TRBV10-3 with TRBJ2-7; possibly TRBD1 for D (6 bases). The V end was cut by 3 bases, the J end by 0 bases, with 18 bases between. Germline CDR1 is ENHRY and CDR2 is SYGVKD. The CDR3 spans 17 residues. The CDR3 region is CAISDINTGTTSYEQYF. CDR3 nucleotides: TGTGCCATCAGTGATATAAACACCGGGACAACCTCCTACGAGCAGTACTTC.

V and J are TRBV7-9 and TRBJ1-4, with a tentative D call TRBD1 (5 bases). Germline V CDR1 and CDR2: SEHNR, FQNEAQ (reference sequence). V lost 0 bases, J lost 0 bases, and 11 bases lay in between. CDR3 length: 17 residues. The CDR3, as DNA: TGTGCCAGCAGCTTAGCCGGGGGATATGCAACTAATGAAAAACTGTTTTTT. It specifies CASSLAGGYATNEKLFF.

This clone was observed once. The chain combines TRBV5-1 with TRBJ2-1, with TRBD2 identical over 13 bases. After removal of 1 base from V and 10 bases from J, the junction contained 8 bases not matched to a gene. The length of the CDR3 is 16 residues. In germline, CDR1 is SGHRS, CDR2 YFSETQ. The CDR3 sequence: CASSLIRTSGGGEQFF. As DNA, the CDR3 is TGCGCCAGCAGCTTGATACGGACTAGCGGGGGAGGGGAGCAGTTCTTC.

This chain joins TRBV12-1 and TRBJ2-3. TRBV12-1 is a listed pseudogene. CDR3 length: 16 residues. The DNA for the CDR3 is TGTGCCAGCAGCTTTGTTAAGGGGGGATCGCACAGATACGCAGTATTT. It specifies CASSFVKGGSHRYAVF.

J is TRBJ2-3 and V is TRBV6-1, with D tentatively TRBD1 or TRBD2 (5 bases each). Trimming removed 2 bases at V and 1 base at J, with 13 bases between. The CDR3 has 16 amino acids. Germline V gives CDR1 MNHNS, CDR2 SASEGT. CDR3 DNA sequence: TGTGCCAGCAGTGAATATGGGGGTCTCGGCACAGATACGCAGTATTTT. Translated, it gives CASSEYGGLGTDTQYF.

The chain uses TRBV10-2 and TRBJ2-7; D unresolved. Germline V gene sequence: CDR1 WSHSY, CDR2 SAAADI. The V end lost 2 bases, the J end lost 7 bases, and 15 bases lay between the germline ends. This CDR3 spans 14 amino acids. The CDR3 loop is CASSEPLNPWEQYF. The CDR3 region has the DNA TGCGCCAGCAGTGAGCCACTCAATCCCTGGGAGCAGTACTTC.

The chain is built from TRBV7-9 and TRBJ2-3; 9 bases fit TRBD2. Germline V gene sequence: CDR1 SEHNR, CDR2 FQNEAQ (reference sequence). V was clipped by 7 bases and J by 2 bases; unmatched bases: 16. CDR3 length: 18 residues. CDR3 nucleotide sequence: TGTGCCAGCACCCTTGGGCGGGGGGGCTTATACACCACAGATACGCAGTATTTT. Translated: CASTLGRGGLYTTDTQYF.

This chain joins TRBV21-1 and TRBJ2-2; TRBD2 is the table's D call, not checked against the DNA. TRBV21-1 is a pseudogene. The CDR3 runs to 19 residues. CDR3 loop: CASSKILRLAGGGAGELFF. In nucleotides, the CDR3 is TGTGCCAGCAGCAAAATTTTAAGACTCGCGGGGGGAGGGGCCGGGGAGCTGTTTTTT.

The V gene is TRBV7-2, the J gene TRBJ2-1, with D perhaps TRBD1 (6 bases). Between the trimmed V and J ends, which lost 1 base and 5 bases, there was a span of 9 bases. The CDR3 is 14 amino acids. Germline V gives CDR1 SGHTA, CDR2 FQGNSA. The CDR3 bases are TGTGCCAGCAGCTTAGAAGGGGGAGACAATGAGCAGTTCTTC. This sequence encodes CASSLEGGDNEQFF.

V is TRBV6-7 and J is TRBJ1-2, with D possibly matching TRBD1 (5 bases). TRBV6-7 is an ORF; its function is uncertain. The CDR3 is made up of 14 amino acids. Trimming took off 11 bases at V and 8 bases at J, with 24 bases between the two ends. The CDR3 region is CARSSGGAKLGYTF. The CDR3 region has the DNA TGTGCCCGCTCCTCGGGAGGGGCAAAGTTGGGCTACACCTTC.

CDR3 nucleotides: TGTGCCAGCAGTGACATCGCAGGGGGCAACACCGGGGAGCTGTTTTTT. Translating gives CASSDIAGGNTGELFF. The chain couples TRBV6-4 to TRBJ2-2, with 8 bases lining up with TRBD1. CDR1 is MRHNA, CDR2 SNTAGT, per germline. V dropped 2 bases and J dropped 2; count of bases not matched to a gene: 4. This CDR3 spans 16 amino acids.

The J gene is TRBJ2-5, the V gene TRBV11-2; possibly TRBD1 for D (5 bases). The CDR3 runs 11 residues. The V gene lost 6 bases and the J gene lost 6 bases, with 8 bases spanning the gap. Germline CDR1 and CDR2: SGHAT and FQNNGV. CDR3 loop: CASRVGQTQYF. The CDR3 DNA reads as TGTGCCAGCAGGGTGGGGCAGACCCAGTACTTC.

The genes are TRBV6-5 and TRBJ1-2; the D gene is possibly TRBD1 (6 bases). The CDR3 runs 13 residues. Germline assignment: CDR1 MNHEY and CDR2 SVGAGI. Trimming cost V 8 bases and J 8 bases, with 18 bases left between them. The CDR3 spells CASSLREGDGYTF. The CDR3 nucleotides read TGTGCCAGCTCGCTCCGGGAGGGGGACGGCTACACCTTC.

The chain employs TRBV13 and TRBJ1-3, with D possibly being TRBD1 (5 bases). CDR1 PRHDT and CDR2 FYEKMQ come from the germline V gene (reference sequence). CDR3 length: 14 residues. V was trimmed by 6 bases and J by 1 base, leaving 10 bases between them. CDR3 sequence (DNA): TGTGCCAGCAGTTTCACAGGATCTGGAAACACCATATATTTT. It translates to CASSFTGSGNTIYF.